Listed below are T cell receptor beta chains from one sample, sequenced in a study of blood T cells in healthy people across ages. A single record per CDR3 protein comes from TCRdb applying MiXCR to the 5' RACE reads. The sample lists roughly 800,000 distinct CDR3 sequences, approximately 53% occurring once. Material for sequencing was blood. Source of these receptors: an elderly man in good health. The CDR3 runs from the conserved cysteine through the conserved F or W. D genes are given only for firm matches. For some rows the clone size is stated as once, few or many, or as a class when expanded; others skip it.

D: NA; V: TRBV29-1; size: NA; J: TRBJ2-7; CDR3: CSVEEGPSYERYF; DNA: TGCAGCGTTGAAGAGGGTCCCTCCTACGAGCGGTACTTC
D: NA; V: TRBV29-1; size: NA; J: TRBJ2-1; CDR3: CSIEGRNEQFF; DNA: TGCAGCATTGAAGGTCGCAATGAGCAGTTCTTC
D: TRBD1; V: TRBV10-3; size: NA; J: TRBJ2-7; CDR3: CAIQGVDEQYF; DNA: TGTGCCATCCAGGGGGTTGACGAGCAGTACTTC
D: NA; V: TRBV7-2; size: few; J: TRBJ2-7; CDR3: CASSSWGGSYEQYF; DNA: TGTGCCAGCAGCTCCTGGGGCGGCTCCTACGAGCAGTACTTC
D: TRBD1; V: TRBV5-6; size: NA; J: TRBJ2-2; CDR3: CASLSTGNYTGELFF; DNA: TGTGCCAGCCTCTCGACAGGGAATTACACCGGGGAGCTGTTTTTT
D: NA; V: TRBV29-1; size: NA; J: TRBJ1-1; CDR3: CSGKQGEGEAFF; DNA: TGCAGCGGCAAGCAAGGGGAGGGGGAAGCTTTCTTT
D: TRBD1; V: TRBV7-2; size: once; J: TRBJ1-2; CDR3: CASSSNRGGYTF; DNA: TGTGCCAGCAGTTCGAACAGGGGGGGCTACACCTTC
D: TRBD1; V: TRBV29-1; size: many; J: TRBJ2-5; CDR3: CSVIRGAGGLRTQYF; DNA: TGCAGCGTAATCCGTGGGGCAGGGGGCCTCAGGACCCAGTACTTC
D: NA; V: TRBV15; size: large; J: TRBJ2-1; CDR3: CATSPPVSWNEQFF; DNA: TGTGCCACCAGCCCACCGGTGTCCTGGAATGAGCAGTTCTTC
D: TRBD1; V: TRBV24-1; size: NA; J: TRBJ1-2; CDR3: CATSEYRGSGYTF; DNA: TGTGCCACCAGTGAATACAGGGGGAGTGGCTACACCTTC
D: NA; V: TRBV25-1; size: NA; J: TRBJ2-5; CDR3: CASGGYGAVKQETQYF; DNA: TGTGCCAGCGGAGGATACGGGGCCGTGAAACAAGAGACCCAGTACTTC
D: NA; V: TRBV27; size: NA; J: TRBJ1-5; CDR3: CASSFGNGNQPQHF; DNA: TGTGCCAGCAGTTTCGGGAACGGCAATCAGCCCCAGCATTTT
D: NA; V: TRBV7-2; size: many; J: TRBJ2-6; CDR3: CASSLGAGANVLTF; DNA: TGTGCCAGCAGCTTAGGCGCTGGGGCCAACGTCCTGACTTTC
D: NA; V: TRBV2; size: NA; J: TRBJ1-4; CDR3: CANGGATNEKLFF; DNA: TGTGCCAACGGAGGGGCAACTAATGAAAAACTGTTTTTT
D: NA; V: TRBV5-1; size: few; J: TRBJ2-1; CDR3: CASSSEGVAYNEQFF; DNA: TGCGCCAGCAGCAGCGAAGGGGTAGCCTACAATGAGCAGTTCTTC